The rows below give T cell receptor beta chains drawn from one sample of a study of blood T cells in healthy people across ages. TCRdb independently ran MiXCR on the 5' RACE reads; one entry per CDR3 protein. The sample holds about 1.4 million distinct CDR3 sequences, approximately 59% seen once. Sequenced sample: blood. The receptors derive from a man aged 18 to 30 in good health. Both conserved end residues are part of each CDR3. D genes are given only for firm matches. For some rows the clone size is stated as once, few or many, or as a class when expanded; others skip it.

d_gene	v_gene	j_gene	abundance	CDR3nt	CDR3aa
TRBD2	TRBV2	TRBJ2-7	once	TGTGCCAGCAGTCTAAGAACCGGGACTAGCGGGGGGCAGAGCTCCTACGAGCAGTACTTC	CASSLRTGTSGGQSSYEQYF
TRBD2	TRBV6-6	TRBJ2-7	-	TGTGCCAGCAGGCACGGGACTAGCGGGGACTACGAGCAGTACTTC	CASRHGTSGDYEQYF
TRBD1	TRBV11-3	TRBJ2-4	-	TGTGCCAGCAGCCCCCTTGTCCTGGGGACAGTAAGCCTGGGGGCCAAAAACATTCAGTACTTC	CASSPLVLGTVSLGAKNIQYF
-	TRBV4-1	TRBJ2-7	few	TGCGCCAGCAGCCCCGCGTCGGGCTACGAGCAGTACTTC	CASSPASGYEQYF
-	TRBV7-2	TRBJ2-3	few	TGTGCCAGCACGGACCCCAGGGCGAGCACAGATACGCAGTATTTT	CASTDPRASTDTQYF
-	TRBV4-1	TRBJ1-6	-	TGCGCCAGCAGCCCCCTGGCAGGGCGGCGCTCACCCCTCCACTTT	CASSPLAGRRSPLHF
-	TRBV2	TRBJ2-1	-	TGTGCCAGCAGTGAGGGGAGAATGAGCTCCTACAATGAGCAGTTCTTC	CASSEGRMSSYNEQFF
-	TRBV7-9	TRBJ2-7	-	TGTGCCAGCAGCTCTTTTAACGAGCAGTACTTC	CASSSFNEQYF
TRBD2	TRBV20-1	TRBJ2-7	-	TGCAGTGCTCTTAGCGGGAGGGCCCTAAAGGAGCAGTACTTC	CSALSGRALKEQYF
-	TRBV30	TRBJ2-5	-	TGTGCCTGGAGAATCCCAGGACAGATGCCCGAGACCCAGTACTTC	CAWRIPGQMPETQYF
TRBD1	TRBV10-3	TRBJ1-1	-	TGTGCCATCAGTGACCCGGACAGGGGGAGTGATGAAGCTTTCTTT	CAISDPDRGSDEAFF
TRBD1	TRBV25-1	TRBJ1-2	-	TGTGCCAGCAGACCGTCGGGAGGACAGGGCCATGGCTACACCTTC	CASRPSGGQGHGYTF
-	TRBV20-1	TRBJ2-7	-	TGCAGTGCTCATTGGGGCGGGACTCCCTACGAGCAGTACTTC	CSAHWGGTPYEQYF
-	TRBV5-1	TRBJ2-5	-	TGCGCCAGCAGCTTGATCCAGGGTCTGCAGTACTTC	CASSLIQGLQYF
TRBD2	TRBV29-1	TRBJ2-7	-	TGCAGTGTTGAAGACGGGACTAGTTTATCCAACGAGCAGTACTTC	CSVEDGTSLSNEQYF
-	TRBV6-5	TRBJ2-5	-	TGTGCCAGCAGTTACACGGGGGGCCTCCAAGAGACCCAGTACTTC	CASSYTGGLQETQYF
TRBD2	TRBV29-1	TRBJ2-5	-	TGCAGCGTTGAAGGGGAGGGGACTGGCGGGGAGACCCAGTACTTC	CSVEGEGTGGETQYF
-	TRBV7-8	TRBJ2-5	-	TGTGCCAGCAGTTTCCGGGTAGGACCGAGCAAGAAACAAGAGACCCAGTACTTC	CASSFRVGPSKKQETQYF
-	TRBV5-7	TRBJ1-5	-	TGTGCCAGCAGTTGTCCGGGACCCCCTAATCAGCCCCAGCATTTT	CASSCPGPPNQPQHF
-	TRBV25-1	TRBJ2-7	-	TGTGCCAGCAGTGTCCTGGGCGGAGAGTTCTCCTACAATGAGCAGTACTTC	CASSVLGGEFSYNEQYF
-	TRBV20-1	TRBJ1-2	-	TGCAGTGCTAGAGAGGCGGGGCAATGGAATGGCTACACCTTC	CSAREAGQWNGYTF
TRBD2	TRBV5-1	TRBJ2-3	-	TGCGCCAGCAGCTTGGCCGTAGCGGGGGGCCGGGATACGCAGTATTTT	CASSLAVAGGRDTQYF
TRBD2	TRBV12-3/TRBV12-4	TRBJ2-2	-	TGTGCCAGCAGGGGACGTAGCGGGGACCACACCGGGGAGCTGTTTTTT	CASRGRSGDHTGELFF
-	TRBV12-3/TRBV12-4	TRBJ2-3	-	TGTGCCAGCAGTCCGAGGGCCTACACAGATACGCAGTATTTT	CASSPRAYTDTQYF